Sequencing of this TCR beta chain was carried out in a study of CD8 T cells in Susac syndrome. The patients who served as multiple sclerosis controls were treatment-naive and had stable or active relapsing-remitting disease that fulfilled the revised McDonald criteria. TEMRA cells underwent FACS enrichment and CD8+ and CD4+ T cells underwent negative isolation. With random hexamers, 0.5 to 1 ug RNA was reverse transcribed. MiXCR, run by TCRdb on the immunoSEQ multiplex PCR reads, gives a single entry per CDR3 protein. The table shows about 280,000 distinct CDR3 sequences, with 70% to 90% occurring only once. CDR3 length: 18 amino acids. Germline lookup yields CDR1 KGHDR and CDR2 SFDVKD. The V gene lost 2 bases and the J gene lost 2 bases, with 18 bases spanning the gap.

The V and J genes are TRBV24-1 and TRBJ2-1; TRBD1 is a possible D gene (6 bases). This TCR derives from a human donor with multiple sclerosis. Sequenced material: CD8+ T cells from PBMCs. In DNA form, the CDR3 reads TGTGCCACCAGTGATTCCGTCCTCCCCGGGACAACCTACAATGAGCAGTTCTTC. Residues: CATSDSVLPGTTYNEQFF.